These 31 T cell receptor beta chains came from one sample sequenced in a study of blood T cell repertoires in COVID-19. This table comes from immunoSEQ multiplex PCR, and its TCRdb copy is limited to in-frame clones, with some not included. This table holds about 300,000 clones, about 82% found once. The specimen sequenced was peripheral blood. The receptor source for this set is a woman in her forties or fifties with acute or convalescent COVID-19.

The rearrangement joins TRBV4-2 to TRBJ1-5; D call uncertain. Germline V lookup: CDR1 LGHNA, CDR2 YNFKEQ. Trimming shortened V by 0 bases and J by 2 bases, and 11 bases separated the two germline ends. This CDR3 spans 16 amino acids. The CDR3 sequence: CASSQERGTGNQPQHF. CDR3 bases: TGTGCCAGCAGCCAAGAACGGGGAACGGGCAATCAGCCCCAGCATTTT.

This clone was observed a single time. The gene calls are TRBV3-1 (or the pseudogene TRBV3-2) and TRBJ2-2; TRBD2 matches at 8 bases. Trimming cost V 0 bases and J 5 bases; bases outside gene matches: 8. Germline CDR1 reads LGHDT; CDR2 reads YNNKEL (reference sequence). CDR3 length: 17 residues. CDR3 coding DNA: TGTGCCAGCAGCCAAGATCCAAGCGGGAGTCGTACCGGGGAGCTGTTTTTT. It codes for CASSQDPSGSRTGELFF.

This clone was found once. V and J are TRBV30 and TRBJ2-5; perhaps TRBD1 as D (6 bases). The CDR3 is 12 residues long. Trimming cost V 6 bases and J 8 bases, with 16 bases left between them. The V gene's germline CDR1 is GTSNPN and CDR2 SVGIG (reference sequence). This CDR3 is CACGQTFYTQYF. The CDR3 DNA follows: TGTGCCTGCGGACAGACTTTCTATACCCAGTACTTC.

The chain combines TRBV27 with TRBJ1-2, with a possible D match to TRBD1 (6 bases). The V and J ends lost 2 bases and 4 bases respectively, with 23 bases between them. Germline V gene sequence: CDR1 MNHEY, CDR2 SMNVEV (reference sequence). The CDR3 consists of 18 residues. The CDR3 protein is CASSLLDSGTSPAYGYTF. Here the CDR3 DNA reads TGTGCCAGCAGTTTACTGGACAGCGGAACCTCTCCTGCCTATGGCTACACCTTC.

In its sample, this clone was seen a few times. V and J are TRBV7-9 and TRBJ2-3; 15 nucleotides line up with TRBD2. The CDR3 spans 16 residues. The germline CDR1 and CDR2 sequences are SEHNR and FQNEAQ (reference sequence). Trimming took 4 bases from V and 5 from J; bases not matched to a gene: 4. The CDR3 protein is CASSSRTSGRVDTQYF. CDR3 DNA sequence: TGTGCCAGCAGCTCAAGGACTAGCGGGAGGGTAGATACGCAGTATTTT. The whole variable domain, filled in from reference TRBV7-9 and TRBJ2-3, reads DTGVSQNPRHKITKRGQNVTFRCDPISEHNRLYWYRQTLGQGPEFLTYFQNEAQLEKSRLLSDRFSAERPKGSFSTLEIQRTEQGDSAMYLCASSSRTSGRVDTQYFGPGTRLTVL.

The genes are TRBV4-2 and TRBJ1-1, with D perhaps matching TRBD1 (5 bases). Germline assignment: CDR1 LGHNA and CDR2 YNFKEQ. V lost 0 bases and J lost 0, with 14 bases in between. This CDR3 spans 17 amino acids. Written as DNA, the CDR3 is TGTGCCAGCAGCCAAGATGGGGCGCGGCGAATGAACACTGAAGCTTTCTTT. Residues: CASSQDGARRMNTEAFF.

This clone was observed a few times. The chain carries TRBV10-2 and TRBJ1-5, with 11 nucleotides matching TRBD1. The V segment lost 6 bases and the J segment 4 bases; nucleotides outside the gene matches: 5. Germline V gives CDR1 WSHSY, CDR2 SAAADI. CDR3 size: 15 residues. Here the CDR3 DNA reads TGCGCCAGCAGAGGACAGGGGGCGGGAAATCAGCCCCAGCATTTT. It translates to CASRGQGAGNQPQHF.

The rearrangement uses TRBV19 and TRBJ2-7, with 9 bases fitting TRBD2. J lost 3 bases, V lost 8 bases, and 8 bases had no gene match. The CDR3 is 14 amino acids. Germline V gene lookup returns CDR1 LNHDA and CDR2 SQIVND (reference sequence). This CDR3 reads CASSPASGDYEQYF. As DNA, the CDR3 is TGTGCCAGTTCCCCCGCTAGCGGGGACTACGAGCAGTACTTC.

The CDR3 region has the DNA TGTGCCAGCAGCCTCTGGACAGAACATCCCACGGATACGCAGTATTTT. Its protein is CASSLWTEHPTDTQYF. V gene TRBV3-1 (or the pseudogene TRBV3-2) combines with J gene TRBJ2-3; D possibly corresponds to TRBD1 (6 bases). The CDR3 has 16 amino acids. Germline assignment: CDR1 LGHDT and CDR2 YNNKEL (reference sequence). V was cut by 4 bases and J by 6 bases, with 20 bases left in between.

The chain combines TRBV28 with TRBJ2-2, with 10 bases lining up with TRBD2. In germline, CDR1 is MDHEN, CDR2 SYDVKM. The CDR3 is 16 residues long. With 1 base clipped from V and 6 bases from J, the junction kept 5 bases outside the gene matches. As DNA, the CDR3 is TGTGCCAGCAGTTTATATCGCCTAGCGGGAGCCGGGGAGCTGTTTTTT. It codes for CASSLYRLAGAGELFF. Drawing the rest from reference TRBV28 and TRBJ2-2, the complete variable domain is DVKVTQSSRYLVKRTGEKVFLECVQDMDHENMFWYRQDPGLGLRLIYFSYDVKMKEKGDIPEGYSVSREKKERFSLILESASTNQTSMYLCASSLYRLAGAGELFFGEGSRLTVL.

This clone was observed a single time. The rearrangement joins TRBV10-3 to TRBJ2-7, with 10 bases aligning to TRBD1. In germline, CDR1 is ENHRY, CDR2 SYGVKD. This CDR3 is 14 amino acids long. Losses at the gene ends were 7 bases for V and 3 bases for J; bases not matched to a gene: 6. The CDR3 sequence: CAINSGQGFYEQYF. Written as DNA, the CDR3 is TGTGCCATCAACTCGGGACAGGGGTTCTACGAGCAGTACTTC.

The rearrangement uses TRBV18 and TRBJ1-3; 7 nucleotides match TRBD1. Germline V CDR1 and CDR2: KGHSH, LQKENI. This CDR3 spans 17 amino acids. The V and J ends lost 2 bases and 0 bases, in that order; junction bases with no gene match: 7. CDR3 sequence reads: CASSPLPRGSSGNTIYF. The CDR3 bases are TGTGCCAGCTCACCATTGCCCAGGGGGTCCTCTGGAAACACCATATATTTT. Looking up the rest from reference TRBV18 and TRBJ1-3 gives the full variable domain: NAGVMQNPRHLVRRRGQEARLRCSPMKGHSHVYWYRQLPEEGLKFMVYLQKENIIDESGMPKERFSAEFPKEGPSILRIQQVVRGDSAAYFCASSPLPRGSSGNTIYFGEGSWLTVV.

The V gene is TRBV9, the J gene TRBJ1-6; D remains ambiguous. V gave up 3 bases and J gave up 0 bases, with 13 bases separating them. This CDR3 region has 17 residues. Germline assignment: CDR1 SGDLS and CDR2 YYNGEE. The DNA for the CDR3 is TGTGCCAGCAGCGGACCCTTGCGGGGCTCCTATAATTCACCCCTCCACTTT. This gives the protein CASSGPLRGSYNSPLHF. Variable domain in full (rest from reference TRBV9 and TRBJ1-6): DSGVTQTPKHLITATGQRVTLRCSPRSGDLSVYWYQQSLDQGLQFLIQYYNGEERAKGNILERFSAQQFPDLHSELNLSSLELGDSALYFCASSGPLRGSYNSPLHFGNGTRLTVT.

The chain employs TRBV28 and TRBJ2-1; TRBD1 might be the D (6 bases). CDR3 length equals 15 residues. Germline V lookup: CDR1 MDHEN, CDR2 SYDVKM. V was trimmed by 3 bases and J by 3 bases, leaving 12 bases between them. CDR3 nucleotide sequence: TGTGCCAGCAGTTTTTCAGGGACAAGCTACAATGAGCAGTTCTTC. Translation gives CASSFSGTSYNEQFF.

This clone was seen a single time. V and J are TRBV7-2 and TRBJ2-3; no clear D. V lost 3 bases and J lost 0, with 7 bases in between. Germline V gene data show CDR1 as SGHTA and CDR2 as FQGNSA. The CDR3 covers 14 residues. In DNA, the CDR3 is TGTGCCAGCAGCTTCGTCTCTAGCACAGATACGCAGTATTTT. Residues: CASSFVSSTDTQYF.

This rearrangement joins TRBV5-1 to TRBJ2-4; 12 bases map to TRBD1. CDR1 is SGHRS, CDR2 YFSETQ, per germline. The CDR3 sequence is 17 residues long. V lost 1 base to trimming and J lost 3 bases; unmatched junction nucleotides: 5. CDR3 amino acids: CASSLQGQGADKNIQYF. The DNA of the CDR3 is TGCGCCAGCAGCTTGCAGGGACAGGGGGCCGACAAAAACATTCAGTACTTC. Looking up the rest from reference TRBV5-1 and TRBJ2-4 gives the full variable domain: KAGVTQTPRYLIKTRGQQVTLSCSPISGHRSVSWYQQTPGQGLQFLFEYFSETQRNKGNFPGRFSGRQFSNSRSEMNVSTLELGDSALYLCASSLQGQGADKNIQYFGAGTRLSVL.

The rearrangement joins TRBV5-6 to TRBJ2-7; D ambiguous. Per germline, CDR1 SGHDT and CDR2 YYEEEE. The germline V and J ends were trimmed by 1 base and 1 base, with 12 bases remaining between them. The CDR3 runs 15 residues. The CDR3, as DNA: TGTGCCAGCAGCTTGTCCCCGACACCATCCTACGAGCAGTACTTC. Residues: CASSLSPTPSYEQYF.

V and J are TRBV25-1 and TRBJ2-7; perhaps TRBD1 as D (5 bases). Trimming took off 2 bases at V and 3 bases at J, with 8 bases between the two ends. The CDR3 is 13 amino acids. Germline V lookup: CDR1 MGHDK, CDR2 SYGVNS. As DNA, the CDR3 is TGTGCCAGCAGTGAAGGGGCGTTCTACGAGCAGTACTTC. Residues: CASSEGAFYEQYF.

V usage is TRBV28 and J usage is TRBJ1-2; 9 positions match TRBD1. The germline V gene encodes CDR1 MDHEN and CDR2 SYDVKM. The CDR3 contains 16 residues. Trimming took 2 bases from V and 1 from J; bases not matched to a gene: 5. The CDR3 protein is CASSLQGQGLNYGYTF. Here the CDR3 DNA reads TGTGCCAGCAGTTTACAAGGACAGGGGCTTAACTATGGCTACACCTTC.

A single count supports this clone. The chain couples TRBV28 to TRBJ1-6, with unresolved D. CDR3 size: 15 residues. The ends were cut back, 3 bases at V and 9 bases at J, with 15 bases in the middle. The germline V gene has CDR1 MDHEN and CDR2 SYDVKM. This CDR3 is CASSLRGVGRSPLHF. CDR3 bases: TGTGCCAGCAGTTTGCGGGGTGTTGGGCGTTCACCCCTCCACTTT. Full variable domain (rest looked up from reference TRBV28 and TRBJ1-6): DVKVTQSSRYLVKRTGEKVFLECVQDMDHENMFWYRQDPGLGLRLIYFSYDVKMKEKGDIPEGYSVSREKKERFSLILESASTNQTSMYLCASSLRGVGRSPLHFGNGTRLTVT.

The gene calls are TRBV27 and TRBJ2-5, with D possibly TRBD1 on 5 matching bases. CDR1 is MNHEY, CDR2 SMNVEV, per germline (reference sequence). V dropped 6 bases and J dropped 0 bases, with 8 bases sitting between them. This CDR3 has 13 amino acids. The CDR3 region has the DNA TGTGCCAGCAGGCGACAGAACCAAGAGACCCAGTACTTC. This sequence encodes CASRRQNQETQYF.

The count of this clone is one. This chain joins TRBV6-2 or TRBV6-3 and TRBJ2-5; 7 nucleotides agree with TRBD2. CDR1 and CDR2 (germline): MNHEY, SVGEGT. The CDR3 loop spans 14 amino acids. After removal of 6 bases from V and 5 bases from J, the junction contained 9 bases not matched to a gene. DNA of the CDR3: TGTGCCAGCAGCCAAAGGGAGGGCCGCGAGACCCAGTACTTC. Translating it yields CASSQREGRETQYF.

The chain recombines TRBV5-1 with TRBJ1-1, with 7 bases lining up with TRBD1. The CDR3 sequence is 15 residues long. The ends lost 0 bases at V and 4 bases at J; junction bases unmatched: 6. The germline CDR1 and CDR2 sequences are SGHRS and YFSETQ. This chain's CDR3 is CASSLGAGGFTEAFF. CDR3 nucleotide sequence: TGCGCCAGCAGCTTGGGGGCAGGGGGTTTCACTGAAGCTTTCTTT.

The chain's CDR3 is CASSLAGTGDEQYF. For the CDR3, the DNA is TGCGCCAGCAGCTTGGCCGGGACAGGGGACGAGCAGTACTTC. The chain recombines TRBV5-1 with TRBJ2-7, with 10 bases identical to TRBD1. Germline assignment: CDR1 SGHRS and CDR2 YFSETQ. This CDR3 has 14 residues. Germline trimming cut 0 bases from V and 5 bases from J; bases unmatched to any gene: 2.

CDR3 sequence (DNA): TGCAGCACGCGCGGTACAGGACAAAATGAACAAGAGACCCAGTACTTC. It yields the protein CSTRGTGQNEQETQYF. The chain has TRBV29-1 and TRBJ2-5; maybe TRBD1 (5 bases). Trimming removed 8 bases from V and 2 bases from J, with 24 bases in between. The germline V gene has CDR1 SQVTM and CDR2 ANQGSEA. CDR3 length: 16 residues.

This clone was counted a few times. J is TRBJ1-4 and V is TRBV27, with 9 bases aligning to TRBD1. The germline V gene has CDR1 MNHEY and CDR2 SMNVEV (reference sequence). The trim removed 6 bases at V and 5 bases at J, leaving 10 bases unmatched. The CDR3 runs 16 residues. CDR3 residues: CASSPRDRVDNEKLFF. CDR3 sequence (DNA): TGTGCCAGCAGCCCTAGGGACAGGGTCGACAATGAAAAACTGTTTTTT.

This chain links TRBV30 with TRBJ1-2; possibly TRBD1 for D (6 bases). The CDR3 length is 15 residues. Between the trimmed V and J ends, which lost 4 bases and 2 bases, there was a span of 17 bases. CDR1 is GTSNPN and CDR2 is SVGIG in the germline V gene (reference sequence). The CDR3, as DNA: TGTGCCTGGAACCGGGGAGGGGGTTCGAACTATGGCTACACCTTC. Its protein product is CAWNRGGGSNYGYTF.

This chain links TRBV6-1 with TRBJ1-5; 8 bases align to TRBD1. The CDR3 extends over 16 amino acids. Germline V CDR1 and CDR2: MNHNS, SASEGT. V lost 2 bases, J lost 1 base, and 4 bases stayed unmatched. CDR3 coding DNA: TGTGCCAGCAGTGAACAGGGGGCGAGGAGCAATCAGCCCCAGCATTTT. Residues: CASSEQGARSNQPQHF.

The rearrangement uses TRBV6-5 and TRBJ2-7, with 10 positions matching TRBD2. CDR1 MNHEY and CDR2 SVGAGI come from the germline V gene. The V gene end was trimmed by 0 bases and the J gene end by 7 bases; junction bases not matched to a gene: 9. This CDR3 spans 16 amino acids. CDR3: CASSYSGLAGAEEQYF. CDR3 bases: TGTGCCAGCAGTTACTCAGGTCTAGCGGGAGCTGAGGAGCAGTACTTC.

This chain connects TRBV5-1 to TRBJ2-7; D possibly corresponds to TRBD1 (6 bases). Trimming removed 4 bases from V and 1 base from J, with 12 bases in between. CDR1 and CDR2 from the germline V gene are SGHRS and YFSETQ. The CDR3 has 14 amino acids. CDR3 in amino acids: CASSIPTGSYEQYF. The CDR3, as DNA: TGCGCCAGCAGCATCCCGACAGGATCCTACGAGCAGTACTTC.

The chain combines TRBV7-8 with TRBJ1-6, with D possibly TRBD1 on 6 matching bases. The ends were cut back, 3 bases at V and 6 bases at J, with 15 bases in the middle. This CDR3 contains 16 residues. In germline, CDR1 is SGHVS, CDR2 FQNEAQ. The DNA of the CDR3 is TGTGCCAGCAGCTTGTATCCCGGACAGCGTAATTCACCCCTCCACTTT. Encoded protein: CASSLYPGQRNSPLHF.